Sequencing of this T cell receptor (beta chain) was carried out in a study of blood T cell repertoires in COVID-19. Study context: Sample material is recorded as cDNA or gDNA derived from T cells, B-cell-depleted T cells, or PBMCs.

The authors' processing: Scientists estimated how many nucleated cells there were by amplifying reference gene primers. The method was immunoSEQ multiplex PCR; TCRdb's version includes in-frame clones alone and lacks a portion of them. V and J calls and clone size come straight from that table; D and trimming were deduced from the DNA. The table includes over 150,000 clones, around nine tenths detected once. The sequence came from a man in his forties or fifties with acute or convalescent COVID-19. The sequencing input was peripheral blood.

CDR3 residues: CAWSPRFNSPLHF. CDR3 nucleotides: TGTGCCTGGAGTCCACGGTTTAATTCACCCCTCCACTTT. This sequence joins TRBV30 and TRBJ1-6; D is unclear. Trimming took off 2 bases at V and 6 bases at J, with 8 bases between the two ends. This CDR3 region has 13 residues. CDR1 GTSNPN and CDR2 SVGIG come from the germline V gene (reference sequence).